One and the same sample provided the 14 T cell receptor beta chains below, sequenced in a study of shared clonotypes between healthy human individuals (TCRdb year 2020). Library method: the immunoSEQ multiplex PCR assay. Imported from immuneACCESS, the table was reduced by TCRdb to in-frame sequences with V and J called. These copies leave out some clones; in studies compared against another copy, an unresolved V gene accounts for under half, and the cause of the remainder is not known. Recorded for this sample are 300,000 to 400,000 clones; around 67% of them occurred a single time. Clones ranked in the top ten supply approximately 10% of the sample. Sequencing was done on a sample of memory CD4+ T cells sorted from blood. The cell subset or site label on this specimen signifies: CD45RA-negative fraction. The receptors shown here come from a man between 25 and 39 years old in good health.

The J gene is TRBJ2-1, the V gene TRBV30; the D is unclear. The V end was cut by 3 bases, the J end by 6 bases, with 6 bases between. CDR1 and CDR2 from the germline V gene are GTSNPN and SVGIG (reference sequence). This CDR3 is 11 amino acids long. The CDR3 DNA reads TGTGCCTGGAGCCCATTCAATGAGCAGTTCTTC. Amino acid sequence: CAWSPFNEQFF. Full variable domain (missing parts from reference TRBV30 and TRBJ2-1): SQTIHQWPATLVQPVGSPLSLECTVEGTSNPNLYWYRQAAGRGLQLLFYSVGIGQISSEVPQNLSASRPQDRQFILSSKKLLLSDSGFYLCAWSPFNEQFFGPGTRLTVL.

This clone was picked up a small number of times. The V and J genes are TRBV6-1 and TRBJ2-7; D gene uncertain. Deletions cut 4 bases from V and 0 bases from J, with 10 bases between. CDR1 is MNHNS and CDR2 is SASEGT in the germline V gene. The CDR3 loop spans 14 amino acids. Here the CDR3 DNA reads TGTGCCAGCAGTGCTCGAATAAGCTCCTACGAGCAGTACTTC. Translated, it gives CASSARISSYEQYF.

This clone was seen only a few times. J is TRBJ1-5 and V is TRBV5-4; D is unclear. Between the trimmed V and J ends, which lost 0 bases and 7 bases, there was a span of 8 bases. The CDR3 sequence is 13 residues long. Looked up from germline, CDR1 is SGHNT and CDR2 is YYREEE (reference sequence). The CDR3 region is CASSLGLGQPQHF. The CDR3 nucleotides read TGTGCCAGCAGCTTGGGGTTAGGACAGCCCCAGCATTTT.

V and J are TRBV5-4 and TRBJ2-2, with 9 nucleotides matching TRBD2. Germline-derived CDR1 and CDR2 are SGHNT and YYREEE (reference sequence). The CDR3 extends over 13 amino acids. V gave up 9 bases and J gave up 4 bases; unmatched junction bases: 4. CDR3 sequence: CATQRGATGELFF. CDR3 coding DNA: TGTGCCACCCAGCGGGGGGCCACCGGGGAGCTGTTTTTT. The variable domain in full, completed from reference TRBV5-4 and TRBJ2-2, reads ETGVTQSPTHLIKTRGQQVTLRCSSQSGHNTVSWYQQALGQGPQFIFQYYREEENGRGNFPPRFSGLQFPNYSSELNVNALELDDSALYLCATQRGATGELFFGEGSRLTVL.

This chain uses TRBV5-1 with TRBJ2-3; possibly TRBD1 for D (6 bases). The V gene lost 0 bases and the J gene lost 4 bases, with 9 bases spanning the gap. Germline V gene sequence: CDR1 SGHRS, CDR2 YFSETQ. CDR3 length: 14 amino acids. The CDR3 nucleotides read TGCGCCAGCAGCTTGGGACAGGCAGCAGATACGCAGTATTTT. Residues: CASSLGQAADTQYF.

The V gene is TRBV5-4, the J gene TRBJ1-5; D is unclear. Trimming pared 1 base from V and 6 bases from J, leaving 11 bases between. The CDR3 totals 14 residues. Germline lookup yields CDR1 SGHNT and CDR2 YYREEE (reference sequence). CDR3 region: CASSLYGVGQPQHF. The DNA for the CDR3 is TGTGCCAGCAGCTTGTATGGGGTAGGTCAGCCCCAGCATTTT.

The V call is TRBV25-1, the J call TRBJ2-5, with D tentatively TRBD1 (6 bases). Trimming cost V 3 bases and J 7 bases, with 18 bases left between them. Germline V CDR1 and CDR2: MGHDK, SYGVNS. The CDR3 spans 15 residues. DNA for the CDR3: TGTGCCAGCAGTGATACCACAGGGCGCGGGCGGACCCAGTACTTC. Encoded protein: CASSDTTGRGRTQYF.

This clone was picked up many times. The gene calls are TRBV7-8 and TRBJ2-7; TRBD2 matches 8 bases. CDR1 is SGHVS, CDR2 FQNEAQ, per germline. The J segment lost 2 bases and the V segment lost 1 base, leaving 7 bases of the junction unmatched. The CDR3 covers 16 residues. Here the CDR3 reads CASSLGKSAGAYEQYF. DNA for the CDR3: TGTGCCAGCAGCTTAGGGAAGTCAGCGGGAGCCTACGAGCAGTACTTC.

V usage is TRBV5-1 and J usage is TRBJ2-1; D possibly corresponds to TRBD2 (6 bases). Germline CDR1 is SGHRS and CDR2 is YFSETQ. CDR3 length: 16 amino acids. The V end lost 0 bases, the J end lost 4 bases, and 14 bases lay between the germline ends. The CDR3 DNA follows: TGCGCCAGCAGCTTGGTCGCCAGCGGGCGATACAATGAGCAGTTCTTC. It codes for CASSLVASGRYNEQFF.

The table lists this clone with a few counts. This sequence joins TRBV18 and TRBJ2-7; D gene uncertain. V gave up 0 bases and J gave up 2 bases, with 8 bases separating them. From germline, CDR1 is KGHSH and CDR2 LQKENI. The CDR3 has 14 amino acids. The CDR3 DNA reads as TGTGCCAGCTCACCACCGGCATTACCCTACGAGCAGTACTTC. As protein: CASSPPALPYEQYF.

This chain joins TRBV10-1 and TRBJ1-4, with TRBD1 matching over 8 bases. Germline loops: CDR1 WNHNN, CDR2 SYGVQD (reference sequence). This CDR3 is 19 amino acids long. Trimming at V came to 5 bases and at J to 5 bases, leaving 19 bases not matched to a gene. The CDR3 nucleotides are TGCGCCAGCAGTTCCCTTCATCAGGGGGCGATCGCCCCGAATGAAAAACTGTTTTTT. Translation gives CASSSLHQGAIAPNEKLFF.

The chain couples TRBV6-5 to TRBJ2-1; D is uncertain. Germline V gene sequence: CDR1 MNHEY, CDR2 SVGAGI. Trimming shortened V by 3 bases and J by 0 bases, and 12 bases separated the two germline ends. The CDR3 is 16 residues long. CDR3 nucleotides: TGTGCCAGCAGTTATTATTCGCAGGCCTCCTACAATGAGCAGTTCTTC. Protein product: CASSYYSQASYNEQFF.

This rearrangement joins TRBV11-2 to TRBJ2-1, with D perhaps TRBD1 (8 bases). Trimming took 1 base from V and 8 from J, leaving 15 bases between them. The CDR3 extends over 15 amino acids. Germline V gives CDR1 SGHAT, CDR2 FQNNGV. CDR3 coding DNA: TGTGCCAGCAGCTTAGTCAGGACAGGGAGGGATGAGCAGTTCTTC. Its protein product is CASSLVRTGRDEQFF. The full variable domain, with the rest looked up from reference TRBV11-2 and TRBJ2-1, is EAGVAQSPRYKIIEKRQSVAFWCNPISGHATLYWYQQILGQGPKLLIQFQNNGVVDDSQLPKDRFSAERLKGVDSTLKIQPAKLEDSAVYLCASSLVRTGRDEQFFGPGTRLTVL.

The chain recombines TRBV25-1 with TRBJ1-1; no clear D. V shed 3 bases and J shed 1 base, with 21 bases lying between them. The V gene's germline CDR1 is MGHDK and CDR2 SYGVNS. The CDR3 sequence is 18 residues long. The CDR3 coding sequence is TGTGCCAGCAGTGACCCTCCCTTTCCGGCCAGGACGAACACTGAAGCTTTCTTT. It codes for CASSDPPFPARTNTEAFF.